The clone carrying this TCR beta chain has a count of ten or more. Its cognate antigen is unknown. Every patient underwent thyroid surgery untreated. This sample was taken from a study of metastatic and nonmetastatic thyroid tumors. The wider study: Comparison of repertoires was carried out across blood and tumor or nodule tissue from malignant and benign thyroid patients. Study-wide points: Significantly higher TCR beta diversity was reportedly seen in malignant thyroid tumors than benign nodules, in blood and tumor.

The CDR3 consists of 13 residues. The germline V gene has CDR1 MDHEN and CDR2 SYDVKM. Unmatched junction bases numbered 8, after V lost 7 bases and J lost 8 bases. Per the original data handling: It was from CDR3 differences across clinicopathological groups that a distant-metastasis classifier for papillary thyroid cancer was built. TCRdb re-analyzed the PCR reads using MiXCR. Clone size and V and J calls follow TCRdb, not the original study. Here the sample spans fewer than 15,000 clones, approximately 32% being singletons. Sequenced material: tumor tissue. This TCR was sampled from a male donor with papillary thyroid cancer or a benign thyroid nodule (not recorded which). Some clones in this sample may be carry-over from other donors' samples. The V gene is TRBV28, the J gene TRBJ2-4; 7 bases are shared with TRBD1. The CDR3 DNA follows: TGTGCCAGCAATACAGGGGTGATGGACATTCAGTACTTC. This translates into CASNTGVMDIQYF.